This T cell receptor (beta chain) was profiled in a study of T cells after yellow fever vaccination. TCRdb ran MiXCR on the 5' RACE reads and lists one entry per CDR3 protein. The repertoire holds 150,000 to 200,000 distinct CDR3 sequences, with approximately 10% as singletons. Trimming took 9 bases from V and 0 from J, leaving 15 bases between them. The germline V gene encodes CDR1 SGHTA and CDR2 FQGTGA. The CDR3 consists of 15 residues. This TCR derives from a man younger than 35 who received the YFV17D yellow fever vaccine. The specimen comprised CD8+ T cells sorted from PBMCs, sampled 45 days after the yellow fever booster vaccination. This chain joins TRBV7-3 and TRBJ2-1, with D hard to call. CDR3 nucleotide sequence: TGTGCCAGTACCTTAACGCAGAGCTCCTACAATGAGCAGTTCTTC. Its translation is CASTLTQSSYNEQFF.